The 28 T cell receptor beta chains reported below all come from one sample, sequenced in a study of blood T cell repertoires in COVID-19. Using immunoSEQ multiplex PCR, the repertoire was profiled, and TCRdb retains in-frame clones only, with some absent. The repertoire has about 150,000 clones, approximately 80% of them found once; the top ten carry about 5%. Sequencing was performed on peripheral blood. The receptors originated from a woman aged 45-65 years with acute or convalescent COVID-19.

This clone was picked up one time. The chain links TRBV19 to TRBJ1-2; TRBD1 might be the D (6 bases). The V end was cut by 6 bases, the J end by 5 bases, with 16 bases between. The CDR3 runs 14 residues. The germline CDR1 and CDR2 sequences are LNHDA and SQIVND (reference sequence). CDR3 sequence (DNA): TGTGCCAGTAGCCGGGACACAGAAGAATATGGCTACACCTTC. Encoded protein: CASSRDTEEYGYTF.

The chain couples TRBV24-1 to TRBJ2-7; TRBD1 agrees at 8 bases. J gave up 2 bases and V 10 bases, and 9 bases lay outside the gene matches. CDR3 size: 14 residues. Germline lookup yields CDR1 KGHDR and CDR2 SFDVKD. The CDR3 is CATMRDRSPYEQYF. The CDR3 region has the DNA TGTGCCACTATGAGGGACAGGTCCCCCTACGAGCAGTACTTC.

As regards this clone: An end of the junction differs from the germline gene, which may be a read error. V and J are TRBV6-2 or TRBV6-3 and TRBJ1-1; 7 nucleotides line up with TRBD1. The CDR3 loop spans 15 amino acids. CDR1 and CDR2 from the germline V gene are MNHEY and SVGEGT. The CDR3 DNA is TGTGCCAGCAGGTACTCTGGACAGGCTAACACTGAAGCTTTCTTT. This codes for CASRYSGQANTEAFF.

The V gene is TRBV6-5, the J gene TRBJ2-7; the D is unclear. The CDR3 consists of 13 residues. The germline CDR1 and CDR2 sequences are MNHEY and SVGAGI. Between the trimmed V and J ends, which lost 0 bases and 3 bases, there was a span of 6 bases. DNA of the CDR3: TGTGCCAGCAGTTACTCGTCCATCTACGAGCAGTACTTC. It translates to CASSYSSIYEQYF.

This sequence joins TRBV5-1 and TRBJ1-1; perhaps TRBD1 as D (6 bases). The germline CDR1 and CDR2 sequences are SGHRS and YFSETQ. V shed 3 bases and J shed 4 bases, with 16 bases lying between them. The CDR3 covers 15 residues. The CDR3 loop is CASSWSMGGRTEAFF. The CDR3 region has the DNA TGCGCCAGCAGCTGGAGTATGGGGGGGCGCACTGAAGCTTTCTTT.

The CDR3 protein is CAWRIRDRGHSPLHF. CDR3 sequence (DNA): TGTGCCTGGAGAATCCGGGACAGGGGCCATTCACCCCTCCACTTT. The J gene is TRBJ1-6, the V gene TRBV30, with 10 bases lining up with TRBD1. Germline CDR1 GTSNPN, CDR2 SVGIG (reference sequence). V shed 3 bases and J 8 bases; nucleotides not matched to a gene: 7. This CDR3 region has 15 residues. The whole variable domain, filled in from reference TRBV30 and TRBJ1-6, reads SQTIHQWPATLVQPVGSPLSLECTVEGTSNPNLYWYRQAAGRGLQLLFYSVGIGQISSEVPQNLSASRPQDRQFILSSKKLLLSDSGFYLCAWRIRDRGHSPLHFGNGTRLTVT.

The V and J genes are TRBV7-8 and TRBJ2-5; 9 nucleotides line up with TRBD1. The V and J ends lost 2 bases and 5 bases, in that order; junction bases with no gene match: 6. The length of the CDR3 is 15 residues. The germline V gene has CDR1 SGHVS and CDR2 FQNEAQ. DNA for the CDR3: TGTGCCAGCAGCTTAAGGACAGGGGTTTTCGAGACCCAGTACTTC. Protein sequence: CASSLRTGVFETQYF. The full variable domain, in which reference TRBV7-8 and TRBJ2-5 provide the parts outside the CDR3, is GAGVSQSPRYKVAKRGQDVALRCDPISGHVSLFWYQQALGQGPEFLTYFQNEAQLDKSGLPSDRFFAERPEGSVSTLKIQRTQQEDSAVYLCASSLRTGVFETQYFGPGTRLLVL.

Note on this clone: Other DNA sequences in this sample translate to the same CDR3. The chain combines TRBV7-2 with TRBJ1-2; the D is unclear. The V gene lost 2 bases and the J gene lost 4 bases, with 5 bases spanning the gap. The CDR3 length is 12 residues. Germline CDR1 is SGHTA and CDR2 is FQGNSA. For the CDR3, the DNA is TGTGCCAGCAGCTTAAGCGTCTATGGCTACACCTTC. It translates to CASSLSVYGYTF.

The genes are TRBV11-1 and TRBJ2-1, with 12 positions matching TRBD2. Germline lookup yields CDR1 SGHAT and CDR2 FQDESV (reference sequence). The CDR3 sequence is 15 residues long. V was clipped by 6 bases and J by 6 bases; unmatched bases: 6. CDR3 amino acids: CASRQLAGGSNEQFF. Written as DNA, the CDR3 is TGTGCCAGCAGGCAACTAGCGGGGGGTTCCAATGAGCAGTTCTTC. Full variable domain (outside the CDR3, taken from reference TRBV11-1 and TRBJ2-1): EAEVAQSPRYKITEKSQAVAFWCDPISGHATLYWYRQILGQGPELLVQFQDESVVDDSQLPKDRFSAERLKGVDSTLKIQPAELGDSAMYLCASRQLAGGSNEQFFGPGTRLTVL.

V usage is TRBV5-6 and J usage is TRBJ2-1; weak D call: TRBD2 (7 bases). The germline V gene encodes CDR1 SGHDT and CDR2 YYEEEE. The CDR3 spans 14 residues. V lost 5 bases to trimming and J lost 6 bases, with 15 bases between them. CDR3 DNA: TGTGCCAGCAGTCGCAGGGGAGGGTTCAATGAGCAGTTCTTC. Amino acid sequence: CASSRRGGFNEQFF.

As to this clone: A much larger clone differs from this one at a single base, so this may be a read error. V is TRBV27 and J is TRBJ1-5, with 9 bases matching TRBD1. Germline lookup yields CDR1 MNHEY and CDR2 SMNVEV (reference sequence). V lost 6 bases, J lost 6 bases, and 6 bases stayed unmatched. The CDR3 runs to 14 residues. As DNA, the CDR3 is TGTGCCAGCAGCCGGGACAGGGAGGGTCAGCCCCAGCATTTT. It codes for CASSRDREGQPQHF.

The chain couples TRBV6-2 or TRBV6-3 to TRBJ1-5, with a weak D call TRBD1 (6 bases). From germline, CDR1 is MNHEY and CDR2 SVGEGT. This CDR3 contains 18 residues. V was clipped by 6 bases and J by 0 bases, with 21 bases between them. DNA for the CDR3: TGTGCCAGCAGCCGAGCCACCGGGACACAGATTAGCAATCAGCCCCAGCATTTT. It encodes CASSRATGTQISNQPQHF.

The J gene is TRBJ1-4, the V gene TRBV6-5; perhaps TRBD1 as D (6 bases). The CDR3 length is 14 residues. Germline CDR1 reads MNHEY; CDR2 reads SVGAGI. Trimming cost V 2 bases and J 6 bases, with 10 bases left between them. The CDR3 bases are TGTGCCAGCAGTTACCGCGACAGGCATGAAAAACTGTTTTTT. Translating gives CASSYRDRHEKLFF.

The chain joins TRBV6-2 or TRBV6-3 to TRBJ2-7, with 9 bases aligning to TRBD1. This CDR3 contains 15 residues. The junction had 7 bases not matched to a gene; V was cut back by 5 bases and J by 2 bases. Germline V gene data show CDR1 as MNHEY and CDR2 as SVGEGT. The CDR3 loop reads CASSVQGALTYEQYF. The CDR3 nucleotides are TGTGCCAGCAGTGTACAGGGGGCCCTTACCTACGAGCAGTACTTC.

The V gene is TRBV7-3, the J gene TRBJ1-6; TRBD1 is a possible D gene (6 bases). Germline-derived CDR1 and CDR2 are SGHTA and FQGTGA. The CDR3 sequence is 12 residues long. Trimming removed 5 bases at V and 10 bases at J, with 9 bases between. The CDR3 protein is CASSNRDSPLHF. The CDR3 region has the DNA TGTGCCAGCAGCAACAGGGACTCACCCCTCCACTTT.

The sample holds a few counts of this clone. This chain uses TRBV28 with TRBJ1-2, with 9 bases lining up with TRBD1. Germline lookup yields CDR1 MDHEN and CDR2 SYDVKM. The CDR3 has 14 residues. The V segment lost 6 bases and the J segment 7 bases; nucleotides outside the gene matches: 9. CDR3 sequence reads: CASSTGGAVPGYTF. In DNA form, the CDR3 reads TGTGCCAGCAGCACAGGGGGCGCGGTCCCTGGCTACACCTTC.

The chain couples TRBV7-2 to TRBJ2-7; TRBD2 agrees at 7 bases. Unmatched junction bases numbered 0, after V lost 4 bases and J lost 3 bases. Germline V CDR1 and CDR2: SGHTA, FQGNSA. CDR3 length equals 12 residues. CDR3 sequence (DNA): TGTGCCAGCAGCTGGGGGGGCTACGAGCAGTACTTC. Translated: CASSWGGYEQYF.

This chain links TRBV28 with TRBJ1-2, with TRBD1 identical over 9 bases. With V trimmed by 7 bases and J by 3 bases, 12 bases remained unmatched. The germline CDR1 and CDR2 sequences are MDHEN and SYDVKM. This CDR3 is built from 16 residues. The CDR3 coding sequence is TGTGCCAGCACCCTCGGGGGACAGGGCAACGACTATGGCTACACCTTC. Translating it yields CASTLGGQGNDYGYTF.

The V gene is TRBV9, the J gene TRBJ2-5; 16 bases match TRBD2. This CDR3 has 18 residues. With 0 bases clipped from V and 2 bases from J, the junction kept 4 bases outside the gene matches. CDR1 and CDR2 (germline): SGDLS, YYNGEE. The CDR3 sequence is CASSVVGTSGGVQETQYF. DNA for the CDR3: TGTGCCAGCAGCGTAGTAGGGACTAGCGGGGGGGTACAAGAGACCCAGTACTTC.

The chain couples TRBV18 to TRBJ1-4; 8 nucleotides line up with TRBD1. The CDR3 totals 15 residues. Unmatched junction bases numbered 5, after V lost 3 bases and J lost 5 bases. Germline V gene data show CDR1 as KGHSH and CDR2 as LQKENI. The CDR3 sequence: CASSPSGTGNEKLFF. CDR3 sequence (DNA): TGTGCCAGCTCACCGAGCGGGACAGGAAATGAAAAACTGTTTTTT.

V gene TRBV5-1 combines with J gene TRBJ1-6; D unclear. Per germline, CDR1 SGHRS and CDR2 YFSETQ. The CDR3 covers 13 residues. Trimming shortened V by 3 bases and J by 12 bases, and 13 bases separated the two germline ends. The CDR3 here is CASSYLFGGPLHF. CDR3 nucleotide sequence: TGCGCCAGCAGCTATCTTTTCGGAGGACCCCTCCACTTT.

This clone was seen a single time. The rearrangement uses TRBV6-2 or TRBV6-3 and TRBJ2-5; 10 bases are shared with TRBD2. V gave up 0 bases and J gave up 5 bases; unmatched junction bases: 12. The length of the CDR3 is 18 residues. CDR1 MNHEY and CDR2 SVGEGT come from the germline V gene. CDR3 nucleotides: TGTGCCAGCAGTTACTCGGTCCTAGCGGGGGACTTGGGGGAGACCCAGTACTTC. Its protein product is CASSYSVLAGDLGETQYF.

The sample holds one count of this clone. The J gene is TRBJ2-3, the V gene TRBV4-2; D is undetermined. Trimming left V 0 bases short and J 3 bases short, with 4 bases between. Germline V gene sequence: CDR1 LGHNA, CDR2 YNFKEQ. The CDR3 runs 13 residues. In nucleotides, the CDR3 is TGTGCCAGCAGCCAAGAGGAGACAGATACGCAGTATTTT. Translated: CASSQEETDTQYF.

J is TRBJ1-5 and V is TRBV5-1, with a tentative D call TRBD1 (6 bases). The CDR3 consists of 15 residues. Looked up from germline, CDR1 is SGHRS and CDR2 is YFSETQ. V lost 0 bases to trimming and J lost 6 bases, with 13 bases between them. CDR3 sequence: CASSLAGQTGQPQHF. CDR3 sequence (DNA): TGCGCCAGCAGCTTGGCCGGACAGACTGGTCAGCCCCAGCATTTT.

The CDR3 bases are TGTGCCAGCAGCGAGGGTTGGAATGAGCAGTTCTTC. Protein product: CASSEGWNEQFF. J is TRBJ2-1 and V is TRBV6-2 or TRBV6-3; tentatively, D is TRBD2 (5 bases). Germline values: CDR1 MNHEY, CDR2 SVGEGT. V was trimmed by 6 bases and J by 7 bases, leaving 10 bases between them. The CDR3 covers 12 residues.

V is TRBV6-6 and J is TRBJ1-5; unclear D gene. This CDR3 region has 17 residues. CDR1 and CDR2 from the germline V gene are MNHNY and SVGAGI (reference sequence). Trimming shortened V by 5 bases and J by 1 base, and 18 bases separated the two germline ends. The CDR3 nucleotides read TGTGCCAGCAGTCCCGCCCGCACTGGTTTGAGCAATCAGCCCCAGCATTTT. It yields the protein CASSPARTGLSNQPQHF.

Here the CDR3 reads CAISTGTGSTDTQYF. The CDR3 DNA reads TGTGCCATCTCCACCGGGACAGGTAGCACAGATACGCAGTATTTT. This rearrangement joins TRBV10-3 to TRBJ2-3, with 8 bases identical to TRBD1. From germline, CDR1 is ENHRY and CDR2 SYGVKD. There are 15 residues in the CDR3. The ends lost 8 bases at V and 0 bases at J; junction bases unmatched: 7.

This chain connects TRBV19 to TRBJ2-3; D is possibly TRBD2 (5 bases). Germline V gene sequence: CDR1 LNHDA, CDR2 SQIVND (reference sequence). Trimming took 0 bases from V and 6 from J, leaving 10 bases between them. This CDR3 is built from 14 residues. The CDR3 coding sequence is TGTGCCAGTAGTATAGATCTGTCGGGGGATACGCAGTATTTT. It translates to CASSIDLSGDTQYF.